Listed below are T cell receptor beta chains from one sample, sequenced in a study of cytomegalovirus exposure and HLA in healthy donors. Measured with immunoSEQ multiplex PCR; TCRdb has only the in-frame clones, and not every one. The top ten clones hold about 8% of a sample with 90,000 to 120,000 clones, around 73% of them seen once. Sequences were obtained from PBMCs. These receptor sequences come from a man in his thirties or forties in good health and CMV-seronegative. Both conserved end residues are part of each CDR3. The order of the fields is J gene, CDR3 length, D gene, clone size, V gene, CDR3 protein, CDR3 DNA. The D gene is left open where the match is weak. The size entry is marked missing in some rows and otherwise reads once, few, many or a size class.

>TRBJ1-6|11|TRBD1|.|TRBV30
CAGTGEPPLHF
TGTGCCGGGACAGGGGAACCACCCCTCCACTTT
>TRBJ2-7|14|.|.|TRBV5-4
CASSSMGQVREQYF
TGTGCCAGCAGCTCTATGGGACAAGTACGCGAGCAGTACTTC
>TRBJ2-7|12|.|.|TRBV7-9
CASSPRTNEQYF
TGTGCCAGCAGCCCAAGGACAAACGAGCAGTACTTC
>TRBJ2-2|15|TRBD1|.|TRBV5-4
CASSVGQGWTGELFF
TGTGCCAGCAGCGTGGGACAGGGGTGGACCGGGGAGCTGTTTTTT
>TRBJ2-3|17|TRBD2|.|TRBV9
CASSVGTSGRAADTQYF
TGTGCCAGCAGCGTAGGTACTAGCGGGAGGGCCGCAGATACGCAGTATTTT
>TRBJ2-3|15|.|.|TRBV27
CASSSTEGETDTQYF
TGTGCCAGCAGTTCAACGGAGGGCGAAACAGATACGCAGTATTTT
>TRBJ1-1|14|.|.|TRBV19
CASSIMGMNTEAFF
TGTGCCAGTAGTATAATGGGCATGAACACTGAAGCTTTCTTT
>TRBJ1-2|14|.|.|TRBV5-6
CASSLGTANYGYTF
TGTGCCAGCAGCTTGGGCACGGCTAACTATGGCTACACCTTC
>TRBJ2-2|17|TRBD2|many|TRBV28
CASSWGLAGEGTGELFF
TGTGCCAGCAGTTGGGGACTAGCGGGGGAAGGCACCGGGGAGCTGTTTTTT
>TRBJ2-7|14|.|few|TRBV10-3
CAISEPTVSYEQYF
TGTGCCATCAGTGAGCCGACAGTCTCCTACGAGCAGTACTTC
>TRBJ1-5|14|TRBD1|.|TRBV6-1
CASTRGQGNQPQHF
TGTGCCAGCACCCGAGGACAGGGCAATCAGCCCCAGCATTTT
>TRBJ2-7|13|.|once|TRBV7-8
CASSLSRNYEQYF
TGTGCCAGCAGCTTAAGCAGGAACTACGAGCAGTACTTC
>TRBJ1-5|15|TRBD1|few|TRBV19
CASSGTGGRNQPQHF
TGTGCCAGTAGTGGGACAGGGGGCCGCAATCAGCCCCAGCATTTT
>TRBJ2-1|15|TRBD1|few|TRBV7-3
CASSSTGHFVDEQFF
TGTGCCAGCAGCTCGACAGGGCACTTCGTCGATGAGCAGTTCTTC